This note documents a single TCR beta chain sequence. Its antigen remains unidentified. The data stem from a study of T cell repertoires in cytomegalovirus infection. Study as a whole: Recently described HLA-C-restricted plus well-studied HLA-B-restricted CMV epitopes were used. General study results and limits: The study found HLA-C-restricted CMV-specific TCR beta clonotypes dominating the ex vivo response.

The V segment lost 0 bases and the J segment 4 bases; nucleotides outside the gene matches: 18. CDR1 is LGHNA and CDR2 is YNFKEQ in the germline V gene. The CDR3 totals 20 residues. A single record per CDR3 protein comes from TCRdb applying MiXCR to the reads. In the table there are about 63,000 distinct CDR3 sequences, 20% to 25% of which are singletons. The specimen was CD8+ T cells from cultured PBMCs, collected from culture after CMV antigen stimulation. The TCR originated in a human donor in good health (CMV status not recorded). Some clones in this sample may be carry-over from other donors' samples. V usage is TRBV4-2 and J usage is TRBJ2-7; 10 bases map to TRBD2. The CDR3 nucleotides read TGTGCCAGCAGCCAAGAACGTTCCCTAGCGGGGGTCCCGGGGATATACGAGCAGTACTTC. Its translation is CASSQERSLAGVPGIYEQYF.